The rows below give T cell receptor beta chains drawn from one sample of a study of neurological immune-mediated disorders. TCRdb independently ran MiXCR on the 5' RACE reads; one entry per CDR3 protein. Here the sample spans around 40,000 distinct CDR3 sequences, 12% being singletons. The specimen sequenced was PBMCs. These receptors were taken from a female donor in good health. CDR3s include the opening cysteine and the closing phenylalanine or tryptophan. The D gene is left open where the match is weak. Where a row states a size, it is once, few, many or the class of an expanded clone; other rows omit it.

abundance: many; v_gene: TRBV20-1; d_gene: NA; j_gene: TRBJ1-2; CDR3nt: TGCAGTGCTAGAGATTTCGTAGGGAGAAACTATGGCTACACCTTC; CDR3aa: CSARDFVGRNYGYTF
abundance: many; v_gene: TRBV7-2; d_gene: TRBD2; j_gene: TRBJ2-5; CDR3nt: TGTGCCAGCAGCCCTCTAGCGGGGGGGCCTACCCAGTACTTC; CDR3aa: CASSPLAGGPTQYF
abundance: many; v_gene: TRBV27; d_gene: TRBD2; j_gene: TRBJ2-5; CDR3nt: TGTGCCAGCAGTTTGGTCGGGGGGGAGACCCAGTACTTC; CDR3aa: CASSLVGGETQYF
abundance: many; v_gene: TRBV7-8; d_gene: TRBD2; j_gene: TRBJ2-5; CDR3nt: TGTGCCAGCAGCCCCCGGGCTAGCGGGGGGGCCGAAGAGACCCAGTACTTC; CDR3aa: CASSPRASGGAEETQYF
abundance: many; v_gene: TRBV5-1; d_gene: TRBD1; j_gene: TRBJ2-7; CDR3nt: TGCGCCAGCAGCTTGGAGTCAGGGGGAGACTACGAGCAGTACTTC; CDR3aa: CASSLESGGDYEQYF
abundance: NA; v_gene: TRBV6-2/TRBV6-3; d_gene: TRBD1; j_gene: TRBJ1-1; CDR3nt: TGTCCCAGCAGTGAGGGACAGCCTAACACTGAAGCTTTCTTC; CDR3aa: CPSSEGQPNTEAFF
abundance: many; v_gene: TRBV9; d_gene: NA; j_gene: TRBJ2-3; CDR3nt: TGTGCCAGCAGCGTAGGGGGGACTCCCACAGATACGCAGTATTTT; CDR3aa: CASSVGGTPTDTQYF
abundance: many; v_gene: TRBV20-1; d_gene: TRBD2; j_gene: TRBJ2-7; CDR3nt: TGCAGTGCCCCCTCTAGCGGGGGTCGAGGGAACGAGCAGTACTTC; CDR3aa: CSAPSSGGRGNEQYF
abundance: NA; v_gene: TRBV5-6; d_gene: NA; j_gene: TRBJ2-1; CDR3nt: TGTGCCAGCAACGCGCATGGGTTTGAGCAGTTCTTC; CDR3aa: CASNAHGFEQFF
abundance: few; v_gene: TRBV5-1; d_gene: NA; j_gene: TRBJ1-2; CDR3nt: TGCGCCAGCAGCCCGGCCCTGATGGCAACCTATGGCTACACCTTC; CDR3aa: CASSPALMATYGYTF
abundance: NA; v_gene: TRBV19; d_gene: NA; j_gene: TRBJ2-1; CDR3nt: TGTGCCAGTAGTCCACCACGACTAGGGCTGGATGAGCAGTTCTTC; CDR3aa: CASSPPRLGLDEQFF
abundance: NA; v_gene: TRBV5-6; d_gene: TRBD2; j_gene: TRBJ2-1; CDR3nt: TGTGCCAGCGAGCGGGGGGACGGAAGCTACAATGAGCAGTTCTTC; CDR3aa: CASERGDGSYNEQFF
abundance: many; v_gene: TRBV6-2/TRBV6-3; d_gene: NA; j_gene: TRBJ2-3; CDR3nt: TGTGCCAGCAGGGGTCTTTCAGACACAGATACGCAGTATTTT; CDR3aa: CASRGLSDTDTQYF
abundance: NA; v_gene: TRBV19; d_gene: NA; j_gene: TRBJ2-7; CDR3nt: TGTGCCAGTACCCCTCAGGGGAAAAGCTACGAGCAGTACTTC; CDR3aa: CASTPQGKSYEQYF
abundance: few; v_gene: TRBV15; d_gene: TRBD1; j_gene: TRBJ2-3; CDR3nt: TGTGCCACCAGCAGAGTGGGCAAACTAGGGGGCTACTTAGTGGATACGCAGTATTTT; CDR3aa: CATSRVGKLGGYLVDTQYF
abundance: NA; v_gene: TRBV4-1; d_gene: NA; j_gene: TRBJ1-1; CDR3nt: TGCGCCAGCAGCCAAGTAGAGGGGGGCACCACTGAAGCTTTCTTT; CDR3aa: CASSQVEGGTTEAFF
abundance: many; v_gene: TRBV5-1; d_gene: NA; j_gene: TRBJ1-6; CDR3nt: TGCGCCAGCAGCTTGGGGGCTGATTCACCCCTCCACTTT; CDR3aa: CASSLGADSPLHF
abundance: many; v_gene: TRBV5-1; d_gene: TRBD2; j_gene: TRBJ2-2; CDR3nt: TGCGCCAGCAGCTTTGCTAGCGGAATTACCGGGGAGCTGTTTTTT; CDR3aa: CASSFASGITGELFF
abundance: many; v_gene: TRBV14; d_gene: NA; j_gene: TRBJ2-1; CDR3nt: TGTGCCAGCAGCCAAACCATGAGGGTGAACTATCAGGGATTCGATGAGCAGTTCTTC; CDR3aa: CASSQTMRVNYQGFDEQFF
abundance: many; v_gene: TRBV5-1; d_gene: NA; j_gene: TRBJ2-1; CDR3nt: TGCGCCAGTTCCCGGCGAGGGGGGGGGACTTACAATGAGCAGTTCTTC; CDR3aa: CASSRRGGGTYNEQFF
abundance: many; v_gene: TRBV12-3/TRBV12-4; d_gene: TRBD2; j_gene: TRBJ2-3; CDR3nt: TGTGCCAGCAGGGGGAGGTGGGGGGGGAGCACAGATACGCAGTATTTT; CDR3aa: CASRGRWGGSTDTQYF
abundance: many; v_gene: TRBV20-1; d_gene: NA; j_gene: TRBJ2-1; CDR3nt: TGCAGTGGAGTGGCGAGTGAGCAGTTCTTC; CDR3aa: CSGVASEQFF
abundance: few; v_gene: TRBV20-1; d_gene: NA; j_gene: TRBJ2-2; CDR3nt: TGCAGTGCGGAACAGGGCTCGAACACCGGGGAGCTGTTTTTT; CDR3aa: CSAEQGSNTGELFF
abundance: many; v_gene: TRBV3-1; d_gene: TRBD2; j_gene: TRBJ2-5; CDR3nt: TGTGCCAGCAGCCAAGGGACTAGCGGGGGCCCCGTGGGCTTC; CDR3aa: CASSQGTSGGPVGF
abundance: many; v_gene: TRBV7-8; d_gene: NA; j_gene: TRBJ1-1; CDR3nt: TGTGCCAGCAGCGTCGATCTGAACACTGAAGCTTTCTTT; CDR3aa: CASSVDLNTEAFF